What follows describes a single TCR beta chain. Its antigen remains unidentified. This sample is drawn from a study of T cell responses to AZD1222 COVID-19 vaccine. Notes on the study in general: Among AZD1222 vaccinees, only five to seven were seropositive at baseline.

Using immunoSEQ multiplex PCR, the repertoire was profiled, and TCRdb retains in-frame clones only, with some absent. Of some 140,000 clones listed, 85% to 95% were seen once; the top ten hold approximately 2.6%. Trimming removed 2 bases at V and 10 bases at J, with 18 bases between. Looked up from germline, CDR1 is SGHVS and CDR2 is FQNEAQ. The CDR3 is 15 amino acids. V gene TRBV7-8 combines with J gene TRBJ2-1; TRBD1 or TRBD2 may be the D gene (5 bases each). The sequences come from peripheral blood, collected on day 0 of AZD1222 vaccination. The receptor comes from an adult in good health. This chain's CDR3 is CASSLPPTGGREQFF. CDR3 sequence (DNA): TGTGCCAGCAGCTTACCGCCTACTGGGGGTCGGGAGCAGTTCTTC.